These 26 T cell receptor beta chains were all obtained from the same sample, sequenced in a study of control samples from healthy donors and cancer patients. Measured with immunoSEQ multiplex PCR; TCRdb has only the in-frame clones, and not every one. Among 60,000 to 70,000 clones, approximately 85% were seen once, and the ten largest hold 4.5% to 7%. Sequenced sample: blood. Receptors were obtained from a man between 35 and 55 years old in good health.

The chain has TRBV5-4 and TRBJ1-2; possible D gene TRBD1, 5 bases. Trimming stripped 1 base from V and 2 bases from J, with 18 bases between. CDR3 length: 17 residues. CDR1 is SGHNT and CDR2 is YYREEE in the germline V gene (reference sequence). This chain's CDR3 is CASSLRVGTPGNYGYTF. In DNA, the CDR3 is TGTGCCAGCAGCTTGAGGGTAGGAACCCCAGGGAACTATGGCTACACCTTC. Full variable domain (remainder filled in from reference TRBV5-4 and TRBJ1-2): ETGVTQSPTHLIKTRGQQVTLRCSSQSGHNTVSWYQQALGQGPQFIFQYYREEENGRGNFPPRFSGLQFPNYSSELNVNALELDDSALYLCASSLRVGTPGNYGYTFGSGTRLTVV.

The rearrangement links TRBV29-1 to TRBJ1-2, with D perhaps matching TRBD1 (5 bases). Between the trimmed V and J ends, which lost 4 bases and 5 bases, there was a span of 20 bases. The CDR3 is made up of 15 amino acids. The germline V gene has CDR1 SQVTM and CDR2 ANQGSEA. The CDR3 loop reads CSVVPILTAQYGYTF. In nucleotides, the CDR3 is TGCAGCGTTGTCCCGATCCTGACAGCACAATATGGCTACACCTTC.

Remarks on this clone: At one boundary the junction diverges from the germline segment, which might be a read error. The chain is built from TRBV19 and TRBJ2-6; 10 bases agree with TRBD2. CDR3 length equals 19 residues. The germline gives CDR1 LNHDA, CDR2 SQIVND (reference sequence). For the CDR3, the DNA is TGTGCCAGTAGCATCGATTCAAGCGGGAGGGCGCCTGGGGTCAACGTCCTGACTTTC. Translated: CASSIDSSGRAPGVNVLTF.

This clone has more than one count but fewer than ten. This rearrangement joins TRBV18 to TRBJ2-7, with 11 bases matching TRBD2. In germline, CDR1 is KGHSH, CDR2 LQKENI. This CDR3 region has 14 residues. V was clipped by 3 bases and J by 9 bases; unmatched bases: 7. DNA of the CDR3: TGTGCCAGCTCACCGTCGACTAGCGGGGTAGGGCAGTACTTC. This translates into CASSPSTSGVGQYF. Full variable domain (rest looked up from reference TRBV18 and TRBJ2-7): NAGVMQNPRHLVRRRGQEARLRCSPMKGHSHVYWYRQLPEEGLKFMVYLQKENIIDESGMPKERFSAEFPKEGPSILRIQQVVRGDSAAYFCASSPSTSGVGQYFGPGTRLTVT.

This clone was seen once. The chain combines TRBV30 with TRBJ1-3, with D possibly matching TRBD1 (5 bases). The germline V gene has CDR1 GTSNPN and CDR2 SVGIG (reference sequence). CDR3 length: 15 amino acids. V lost 2 bases and J 2 bases, leaving 13 bases between the germline ends. The CDR3 protein is CAWSSSGGTGNTIYF. The CDR3 DNA follows: TGTGCCTGGAGTTCCTCCGGGGGAACTGGAAACACCATATATTTT.

This clone was seen only once. The chain uses TRBV4-2 and TRBJ2-1, with 9 bases identical to TRBD1. The CDR3 length is 17 residues. Losses at the gene ends were 2 bases for V and 9 bases for J; bases not matched to a gene: 14. CDR1 and CDR2 from the germline V gene are LGHNA and YNFKEQ. The CDR3 region is CASSQMSSGGQGFEQFF. The DNA for the CDR3 is TGTGCCAGCAGCCAAATGAGCTCGGGAGGACAGGGGTTTGAGCAGTTCTTC.

This chain uses TRBV30 with TRBJ1-1; TRBD1 might be the D (5 bases). The V and J ends lost 4 bases and 4 bases respectively, with 10 bases between them. Germline lookup yields CDR1 GTSNPN and CDR2 SVGIG (reference sequence). The CDR3 loop spans 12 amino acids. The chain's CDR3 is CAWTRGITEAFF. The CDR3 nucleotides read TGTGCCTGGACACGGGGGATCACTGAAGCTTTCTTT.

The V call is TRBV11-1, the J call TRBJ2-1; 11 bases are a match to TRBD2. This CDR3 contains 16 residues. The V gene end was trimmed by 7 bases and the J gene end by 4 bases; junction bases not matched to a gene: 9. The germline V gene encodes CDR1 SGHAT and CDR2 FQDESV (reference sequence). CDR3 coding DNA: TGTGCCAGCACCGACGTGACTAGCGGGAAATACAATGAGCAGTTCTTC. Translation gives CASTDVTSGKYNEQFF.

This clone was seen only a few times. This sequence joins TRBV30 and TRBJ1-5; the match to TRBD1 covers 7 bases. The CDR3 has 14 residues. The germline V gene has CDR1 GTSNPN and CDR2 SVGIG (reference sequence). The V gene end was trimmed by 3 bases and the J gene end by 4 bases; junction bases not matched to a gene: 6. The DNA for the CDR3 is TGTGCCTGGAGGCGACAGGGAGCAAATCAGCCCCAGCATTTT. This encodes CAWRRQGANQPQHF.

The chain uses TRBV14 and TRBJ2-2; TRBD2 is a possible D gene (6 bases). The CDR3 covers 14 residues. CDR1 is SGHDN and CDR2 is FVKESK in the germline V gene. Deletions cut 8 bases from V and 0 bases from J, with 10 bases between. CDR3 loop: CASSRGTNTGELFF. For the CDR3, the DNA is TGTGCCAGCTCCCGGGGGACGAACACCGGGGAGCTGTTTTTT.

This chain uses TRBV11-2 with TRBJ2-6; D is possibly TRBD1 (5 bases). Germline values: CDR1 SGHAT, CDR2 FQNNGV. Trimming took 5 bases from V and 4 from J, leaving 12 bases between them. CDR3 length equals 15 residues. Here the CDR3 reads CASSPGLGGANVLTF. In nucleotides, the CDR3 is TGTGCCAGCAGCCCAGGGTTAGGAGGGGCCAACGTCCTGACTTTC. Combining the CDR3 with reference TRBV11-2 and TRBJ2-6 gives the whole variable domain EAGVAQSPRYKIIEKRQSVAFWCNPISGHATLYWYQQILGQGPKLLIQFQNNGVVDDSQLPKDRFSAERLKGVDSTLKIQPAKLEDSAVYLCASSPGLGGANVLTFGAGSRLTVL.

A few counts support this clone. Here the CDR3 reads CASSQTRSTDTQYF. The CDR3 DNA reads TGTGCCAGCAGCCAGACTAGGAGCACAGATACGCAGTATTTT. The chain employs TRBV7-2 and TRBJ2-3; tentatively, D is TRBD2 (6 bases). Germline assignment: CDR1 SGHTA and CDR2 FQGNSA. V lost 5 bases to trimming and J lost 0 bases, with 9 bases between them. This CDR3 comprises 14 residues.

This clone occurred once. The chain carries TRBV30 and TRBJ2-2; no firm D call. This CDR3 has 13 amino acids. Germline V gives CDR1 GTSNPN, CDR2 SVGIG (reference sequence). Trimming took 0 bases from V and 4 from J, leaving 6 bases between them. DNA for the CDR3: TGTGCCTGGAGTGTTGGCAGCACCGGGGAGCTGTTTTTT. It yields the protein CAWSVGSTGELFF.

The chain employs TRBV5-5 and TRBJ1-1; D gene uncertain. CDR3 length equals 11 residues. V lost 5 bases and J 1 base, leaving 3 bases between the germline ends. Germline lookup yields CDR1 SGHKS and CDR2 YYEKEE (reference sequence). CDR3 coding DNA: TGTGCCAGCAGTAAGAACACTGAAGCTTTCTTT. This encodes CASSKNTEAFF.

V and J are TRBV4-3 and TRBJ2-7; perhaps TRBD2 as D (5 bases). Germline lookup yields CDR1 LGHNA and CDR2 YSLEER. Trimming pared 0 bases from V and 3 bases from J, leaving 12 bases between. This CDR3 has 15 amino acids. This CDR3 reads CASSQDSGIGYEQYF. The CDR3 nucleotides read TGCGCCAGCAGCCAAGATTCGGGAATTGGCTACGAGCAGTACTTC.

This clone has only one observation. This chain uses TRBV28 with TRBJ2-7; unclear D gene. This CDR3 region has 12 residues. The ends were cut back, 7 bases at V and 3 bases at J, with 10 bases in the middle. CDR1 and CDR2 from the germline V gene are MDHEN and SYDVKM. The CDR3 sequence: CASTNLNYEQYF. For the CDR3, the DNA is TGTGCCAGCACCAACCTGAACTACGAGCAGTACTTC.

The V gene is TRBV7-9, the J gene TRBJ1-1; D might be TRBD1 (5 bases). CDR1 is SEHNR and CDR2 is FQNEAQ in the germline V gene (reference sequence). This CDR3 is 17 amino acids long. Between the trimmed V and J ends, which lost 4 bases and 1 base, there was a span of 19 bases. CDR3 nucleotides: TGTGCCAGCAGCTCTCGAGGAGGGAGGGGCAAGAACACTGAAGCTTTCTTT. It yields the protein CASSSRGGRGKNTEAFF.

The chain combines TRBV4-1 with TRBJ2-2, with D tentatively TRBD1 (5 bases). Germline V gene lookup returns CDR1 MGHRA and CDR2 YSYEKL. Trimming left V 0 bases short and J 4 bases short, with 21 bases between. The CDR3 runs 19 residues. CDR3 residues: CASSQDWSRGRLGTGELFF. In nucleotides, the CDR3 is TGCGCCAGCAGCCAAGATTGGAGTAGGGGTCGGCTCGGCACCGGGGAGCTGTTTTTT.

The chain joins TRBV4-3 to TRBJ2-4; either TRBD1 or TRBD2 may fit D (6 bases each). The ends were cut back, 4 bases at V and 8 bases at J, with 15 bases in the middle. There are 14 residues in the CDR3. The germline V gene encodes CDR1 LGHNA and CDR2 YSLEER. CDR3 sequence reads: CASSPEGGSYIQYF. CDR3 nucleotide sequence: TGCGCCAGCAGCCCGGAGGGGGGTTCGTACATTCAGTACTTC.

This chain uses TRBV12-3 or TRBV12-4 with TRBJ1-2; D unresolved. Trimming took off 5 bases at V and 8 bases at J, with 15 bases between the two ends. The CDR3 loop spans 13 amino acids. The CDR3 loop is CASSDLTLGGYTF. The CDR3 nucleotides are TGTGCCAGCAGTGACCTCACCTTGGGGGGCTACACCTTC.

The V gene is TRBV7-8, the J gene TRBJ2-1; 8 bases agree with TRBD2. Trimming took 4 bases from V and 2 from J; bases not matched to a gene: 4. Germline-derived CDR1 and CDR2 are SGHVS and FQNEAQ. The CDR3 loop spans 15 amino acids. This chain's CDR3 is CASSSGGRTYNEQFF. DNA of the CDR3: TGTGCCAGCAGCTCGGGGGGGAGAACCTACAATGAGCAGTTCTTC.

This clone was counted a few times. The chain is built from TRBV9 and TRBJ2-3, with unresolved D. Germline CDR1 SGDLS, CDR2 YYNGEE. This CDR3 is built from 15 residues. V was pared by 3 bases and J by 0 bases, with 11 bases between. The CDR3 bases are TGTGCCAGCAGCGCCTGGCCAGCTAGCACAGATACGCAGTATTTT. It specifies CASSAWPASTDTQYF. The full variable domain, its missing parts supplied by reference TRBV9 and TRBJ2-3, is DSGVTQTPKHLITATGQRVTLRCSPRSGDLSVYWYQQSLDQGLQFLIQYYNGEERAKGNILERFSAQQFPDLHSELNLSSLELGDSALYFCASSAWPASTDTQYFGPGTRLTVL.

The chain employs TRBV19 and TRBJ2-5; D not resolved. Per the germline V gene, CDR1 is LNHDA and CDR2 is SQIVND (reference sequence). Deletions cut 3 bases from V and 1 base from J, with 6 bases between. This CDR3 comprises 13 residues. Here the CDR3 reads CASSIGVQETQYF. The CDR3 nucleotides read TGTGCCAGTAGTATTGGGGTCCAAGAGACCCAGTACTTC.

The genes are TRBV7-3 and TRBJ2-3, with TRBD2 identical over 7 bases. Germline CDR1 SGHTA, CDR2 FQGTGA. CDR3 size: 16 residues. Germline trimming cut 0 bases from V and 1 base from J; bases unmatched to any gene: 4. This chain's CDR3 is CASSLTRAGRTDTQYF. The CDR3 DNA is TGTGCCAGCAGCTTAACCAGAGCGGGACGCACAGATACGCAGTATTTT.

The V gene is TRBV5-1, the J gene TRBJ2-7, with 9 bases fitting TRBD1. J lost 4 bases, V lost 1 base, and 6 bases had no gene match. The CDR3 totals 15 residues. The V gene's germline CDR1 is SGHRS and CDR2 YFSETQ. The CDR3 DNA follows: TGCGCCAGCAGCTTGACAGGGGGCAGTTTATACGAGCAGTACTTC. Protein: CASSLTGGSLYEQYF. Full variable domain (remainder filled in from reference TRBV5-1 and TRBJ2-7): KAGVTQTPRYLIKTRGQQVTLSCSPISGHRSVSWYQQTPGQGLQFLFEYFSETQRNKGNFPGRFSGRQFSNSRSEMNVSTLELGDSALYLCASSLTGGSLYEQYFGPGTRLTVT.

J is TRBJ1-5 and V is TRBV6-6; TRBD1 matches 7 bases. This CDR3 contains 14 residues. Germline CDR1 is MNHNY and CDR2 is SVGAGI (reference sequence). Trimming at V came to 5 bases and at J to 3 bases, leaving 4 bases not matched to a gene. The CDR3, as DNA: TGTGCCAGCAGTCCCGGGACAGTCAATCAGCCCCAGCATTTT. The encoded protein is CASSPGTVNQPQHF.